The T cell receptor beta chain under discussion was sequenced for a study of beta chain features in type 1 diabetes. Study results and caveats: In patients and controls equally, PCR might favor templates that are shorter.

Turning to this clone: The target antigen is unknown.

Averaging approximately 0.11 L, one heparinised blood draw was given by each donor. CD4+ naive, central memory, regulatory and stem cell-like memory subsets were isolated by sorting on CD45RO/CCR7/CD25/CD127/CD95/CD27. The entirety of the isolated RNA underwent reverse transcription, so expressed TCRB transcripts were sequenced. Sequenced naive, central memory and regulatory T cell samples produced an average of around 3.9 million reads. Data came from immunoSEQ multiplex PCR; TCRdb stores just in-frame clones and leaves some out. The sample holds 130,000 to 150,000 clones; 6.9% are singletons and the top ten take 1.4%. The TCR originated in a woman aged 25 to 39 in good health. Sequencing input: central memory CD4+ T cells from blood.

The CDR3 here is CASSPLRLDLTDTQYF. The CDR3 bases are TGTGCCAGCAGCCCCCTCCGACTAGATCTCACAGATACGCAGTATTTT. The chain carries TRBV5-6 and TRBJ2-3; tentative D call: TRBD2 (6 bases). This CDR3 has 16 amino acids. Germline CDR1 and CDR2: SGHDT and YYEEEE. The V end was cut by 4 bases, the J end by 2 bases, with 17 bases between.